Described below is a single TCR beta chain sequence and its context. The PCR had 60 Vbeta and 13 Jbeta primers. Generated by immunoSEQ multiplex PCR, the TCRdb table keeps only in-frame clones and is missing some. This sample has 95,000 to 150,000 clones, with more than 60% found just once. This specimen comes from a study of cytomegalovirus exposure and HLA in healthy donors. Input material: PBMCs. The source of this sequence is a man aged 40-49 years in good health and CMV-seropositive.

The CDR3: CASNKNTEAFF. As DNA, the CDR3 is TGTGCCAGCAACAAGAACACTGAAGCTTTCTTT. The rearrangement joins TRBV2 to TRBJ1-1; no firm D call. Germline V gives CDR1 SNHLY, CDR2 FYNNEI. This CDR3 contains 11 residues. The ends were cut back, 7 bases at V and 1 base at J, with 4 bases in the middle.